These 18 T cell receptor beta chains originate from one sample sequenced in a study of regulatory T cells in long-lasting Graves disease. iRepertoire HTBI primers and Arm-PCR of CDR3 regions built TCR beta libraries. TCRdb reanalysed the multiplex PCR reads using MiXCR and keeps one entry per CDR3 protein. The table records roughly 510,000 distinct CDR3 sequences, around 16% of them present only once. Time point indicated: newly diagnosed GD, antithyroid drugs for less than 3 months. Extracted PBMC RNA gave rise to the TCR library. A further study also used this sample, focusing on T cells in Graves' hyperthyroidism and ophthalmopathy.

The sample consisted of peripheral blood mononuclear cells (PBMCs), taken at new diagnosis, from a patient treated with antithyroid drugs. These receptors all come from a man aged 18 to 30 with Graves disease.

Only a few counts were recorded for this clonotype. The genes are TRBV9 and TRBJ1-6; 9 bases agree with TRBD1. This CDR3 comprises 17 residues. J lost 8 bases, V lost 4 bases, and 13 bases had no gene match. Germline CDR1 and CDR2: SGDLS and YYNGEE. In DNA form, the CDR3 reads TGTGCCAGCAGCCTTAAAACAGGGGGCAGCCTGGATTCACCCCTCCACTTT. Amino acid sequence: CASSLKTGGSLDSPLHF.

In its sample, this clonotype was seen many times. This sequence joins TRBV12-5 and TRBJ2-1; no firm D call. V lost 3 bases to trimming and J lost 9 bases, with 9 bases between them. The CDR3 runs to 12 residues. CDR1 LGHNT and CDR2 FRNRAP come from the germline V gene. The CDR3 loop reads CASGLWSTEQFF. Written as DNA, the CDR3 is TGTGCTAGTGGTTTATGGAGTACTGAGCAGTTCTTC.

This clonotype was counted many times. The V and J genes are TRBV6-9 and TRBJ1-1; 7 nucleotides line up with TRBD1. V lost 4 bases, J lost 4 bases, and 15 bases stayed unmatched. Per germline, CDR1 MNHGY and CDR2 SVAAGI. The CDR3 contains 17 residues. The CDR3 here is CASSFLGDSGSSTEAFF. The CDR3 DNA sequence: TGTGCCAGCAGTTTCTTAGGGGACAGCGGGTCGAGCACTGAAGCTTTCTTT.

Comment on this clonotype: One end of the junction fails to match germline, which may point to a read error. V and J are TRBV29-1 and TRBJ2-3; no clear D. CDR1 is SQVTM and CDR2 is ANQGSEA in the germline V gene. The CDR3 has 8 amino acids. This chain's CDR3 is CSVEEVTF. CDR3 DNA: TGCAGCGTTGAAGAGGTAACTTTT.

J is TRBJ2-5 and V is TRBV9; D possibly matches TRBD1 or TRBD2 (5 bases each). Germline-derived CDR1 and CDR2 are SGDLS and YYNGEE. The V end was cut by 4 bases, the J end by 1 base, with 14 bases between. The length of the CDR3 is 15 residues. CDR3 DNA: TGTGCCAGCAGCCCCTGGGACCTCCCCCAAGAGACCCAGTACTTC. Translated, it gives CASSPWDLPQETQYF. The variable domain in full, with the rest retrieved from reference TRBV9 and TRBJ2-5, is DSGVTQTPKHLITATGQRVTLRCSPRSGDLSVYWYQQSLDQGLQFLIQYYNGEERAKGNILERFSAQQFPDLHSELNLSSLELGDSALYFCASSPWDLPQETQYFGPGTRLLVL.

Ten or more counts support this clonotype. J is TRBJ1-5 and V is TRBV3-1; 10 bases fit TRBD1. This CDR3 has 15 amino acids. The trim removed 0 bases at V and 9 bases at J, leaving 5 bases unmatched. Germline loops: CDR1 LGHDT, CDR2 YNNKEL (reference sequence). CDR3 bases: TGTGCCAGCAGCCAAGATGTCCGGACAGGGGGGCCCCAGCATTTT. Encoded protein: CASSQDVRTGGPQHF.

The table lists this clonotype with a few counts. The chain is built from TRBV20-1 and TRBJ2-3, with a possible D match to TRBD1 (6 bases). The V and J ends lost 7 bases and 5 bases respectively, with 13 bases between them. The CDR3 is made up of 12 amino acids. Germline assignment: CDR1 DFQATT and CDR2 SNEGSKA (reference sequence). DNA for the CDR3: TGCAGTGTTCAGGGGCGTAAAGATACGCAGTATTTT. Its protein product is CSVQGRKDTQYF.

The CDR3 nucleotides are TGTGCCACCAGCCAGGACAGGGGGCCGGGGACCCAGTACTTC. It specifies CATSQDRGPGTQYF. The V call is TRBV15, the J call TRBJ2-5; 11 nucleotides align to TRBD1. CDR3 length: 14 residues. The V and J ends lost 5 bases and 7 bases, in that order; junction bases with no gene match: 6. Germline CDR1 reads LNHNV; CDR2 reads YYDKDF (reference sequence).

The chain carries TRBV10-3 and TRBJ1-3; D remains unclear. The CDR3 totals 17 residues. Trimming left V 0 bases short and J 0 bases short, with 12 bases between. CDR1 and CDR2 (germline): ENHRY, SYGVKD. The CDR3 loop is CAISESTIGLSGNTIYF. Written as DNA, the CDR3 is TGTGCCATCAGTGAGTCGACCATCGGTCTCTCTGGAAACACCATATATTTT.

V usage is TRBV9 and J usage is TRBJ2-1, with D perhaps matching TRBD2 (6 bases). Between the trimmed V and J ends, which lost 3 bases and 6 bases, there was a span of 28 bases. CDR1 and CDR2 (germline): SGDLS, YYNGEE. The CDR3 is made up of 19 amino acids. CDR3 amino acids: CASSDSTGTRTSGANEQFF. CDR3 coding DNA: TGTGCCAGCAGCGATTCCACCGGGACTCGAACCAGTGGGGCCAATGAGCAGTTCTTC.

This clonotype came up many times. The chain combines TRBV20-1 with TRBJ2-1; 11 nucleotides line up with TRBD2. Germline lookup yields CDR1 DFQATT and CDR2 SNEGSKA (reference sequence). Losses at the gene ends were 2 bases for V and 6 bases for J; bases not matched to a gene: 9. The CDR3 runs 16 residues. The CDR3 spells CSARTVMTSGTNEQFF. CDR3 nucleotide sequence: TGCAGTGCTAGAACGGTTATGACTAGCGGGACCAATGAGCAGTTCTTC.

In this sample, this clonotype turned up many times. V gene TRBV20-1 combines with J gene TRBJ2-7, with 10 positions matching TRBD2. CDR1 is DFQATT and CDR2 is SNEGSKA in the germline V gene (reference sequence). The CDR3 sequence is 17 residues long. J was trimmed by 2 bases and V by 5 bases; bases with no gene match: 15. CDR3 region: CSACTPSIAGGAYEQYF. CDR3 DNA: TGCAGTGCTTGTACACCTTCCATAGCGGGAGGCGCCTACGAGCAGTACTTC.

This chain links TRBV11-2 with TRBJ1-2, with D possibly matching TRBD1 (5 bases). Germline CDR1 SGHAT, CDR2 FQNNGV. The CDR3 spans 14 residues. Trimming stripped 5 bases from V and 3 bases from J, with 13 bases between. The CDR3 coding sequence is TGTGCCAGCAGCACAACAGGTCCCCACTATGGCTACACCTTC. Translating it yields CASSTTGPHYGYTF.

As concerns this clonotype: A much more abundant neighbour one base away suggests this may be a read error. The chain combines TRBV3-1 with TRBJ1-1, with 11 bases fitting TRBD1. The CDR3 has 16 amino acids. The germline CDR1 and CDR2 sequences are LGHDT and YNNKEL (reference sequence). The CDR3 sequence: CTSSQDSGTGGTEAFF. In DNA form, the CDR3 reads TGTACCAGCAGCCAAGATTCCGGGACAGGGGGCACTGAAGCTTTCTTT.

The CDR3 DNA reads TGTGCCAGCAGTTTATTTGCAGGAAACACCATATATTTT. This codes for CASSLFAGNTIYF. The chain employs TRBV27 and TRBJ1-3; D gene unclear. This CDR3 region has 13 residues. CDR1 MNHEY and CDR2 SMNVEV come from the germline V gene (reference sequence). Trimming stripped 1 base from V and 4 bases from J, with 5 bases between.

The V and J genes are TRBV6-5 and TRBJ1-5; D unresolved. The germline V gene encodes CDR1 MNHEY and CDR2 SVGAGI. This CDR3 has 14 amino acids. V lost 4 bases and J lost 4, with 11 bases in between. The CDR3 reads CASSSRLRNQPQHF. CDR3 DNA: TGTGCCAGCAGTTCAAGACTGAGAAATCAGCCCCAGCATTTT.

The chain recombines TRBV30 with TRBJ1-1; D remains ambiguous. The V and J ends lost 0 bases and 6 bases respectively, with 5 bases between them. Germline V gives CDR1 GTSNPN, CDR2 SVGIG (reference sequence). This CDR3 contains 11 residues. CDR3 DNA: TGTGCCTGGAGTGTACTTTCTGAAGCTTTCTTT. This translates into CAWSVLSEAFF.

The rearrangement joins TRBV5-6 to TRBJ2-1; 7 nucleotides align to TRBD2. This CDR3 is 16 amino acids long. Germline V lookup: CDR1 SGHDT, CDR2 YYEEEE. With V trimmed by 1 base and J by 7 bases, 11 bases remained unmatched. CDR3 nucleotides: TGTGCCAGCAGCTTGTTACCAGCGGGGAACCGGAATGAGCAGTTCTTC. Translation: CASSLLPAGNRNEQFF.